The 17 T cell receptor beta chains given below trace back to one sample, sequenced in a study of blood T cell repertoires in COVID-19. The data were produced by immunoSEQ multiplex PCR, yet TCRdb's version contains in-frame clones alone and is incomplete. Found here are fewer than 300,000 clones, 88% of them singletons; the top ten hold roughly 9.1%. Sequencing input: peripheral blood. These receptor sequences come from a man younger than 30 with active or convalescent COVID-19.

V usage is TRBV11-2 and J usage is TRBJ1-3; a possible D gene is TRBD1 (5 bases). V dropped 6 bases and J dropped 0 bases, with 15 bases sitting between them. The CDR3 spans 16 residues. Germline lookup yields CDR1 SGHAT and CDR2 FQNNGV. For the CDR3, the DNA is TGTGCCAGCAGACTTGGGGGGGTTGGCTCTGGAAACACCATATATTTT. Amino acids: CASRLGGVGSGNTIYF.

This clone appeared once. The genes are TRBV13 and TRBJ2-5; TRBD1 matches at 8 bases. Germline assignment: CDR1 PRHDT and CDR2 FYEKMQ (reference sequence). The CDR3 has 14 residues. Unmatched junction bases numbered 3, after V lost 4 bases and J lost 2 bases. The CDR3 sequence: CASSYGTGQETQYF. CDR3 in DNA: TGTGCCAGCAGCTACGGGACAGGACAAGAGACCCAGTACTTC.

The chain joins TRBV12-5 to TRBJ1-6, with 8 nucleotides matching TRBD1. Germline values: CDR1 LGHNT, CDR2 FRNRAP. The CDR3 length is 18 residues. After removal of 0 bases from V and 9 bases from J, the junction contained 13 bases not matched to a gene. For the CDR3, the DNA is TGTGCTAGTGGTTTGGTTATTGGACAGGGAGAACCTATTTCACCCCTCCACTTT. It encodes CASGLVIGQGEPISPLHF. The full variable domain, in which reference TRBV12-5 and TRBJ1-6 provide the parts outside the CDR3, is DARVTQTPRHKVTEMGQEVTMRCQPILGHNTVFWYRQTMMQGLELLAYFRNRAPLDDSGMPKDRFSAEMPDATLATLKIQPSEPRDSAVYFCASGLVIGQGEPISPLHFGNGTRLTVT.

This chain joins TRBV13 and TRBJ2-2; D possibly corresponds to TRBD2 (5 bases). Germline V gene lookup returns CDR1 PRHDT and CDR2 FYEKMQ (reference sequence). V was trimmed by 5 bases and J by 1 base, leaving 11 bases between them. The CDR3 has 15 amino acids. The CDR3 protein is CASSPPGMNTGELFF. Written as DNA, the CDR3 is TGTGCCAGCAGCCCCCCCGGGATGAACACCGGGGAGCTGTTTTTT. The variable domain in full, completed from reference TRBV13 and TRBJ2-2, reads AAGVIQSPRHLIKEKRETATLKCYPIPRHDTVYWYQQGPGQDPQFLISFYEKMQSDKGSIPDRFSAQQFSDYHSELNMSSLELGDSALYFCASSPPGMNTGELFFGEGSRLTVL.

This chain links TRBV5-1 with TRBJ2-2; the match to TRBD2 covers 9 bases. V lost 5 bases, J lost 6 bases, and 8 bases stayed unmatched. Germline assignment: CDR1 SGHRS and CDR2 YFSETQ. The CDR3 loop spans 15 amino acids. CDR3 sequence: CASSGGGALAGELFF. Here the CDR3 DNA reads TGCGCCAGCAGTGGCGGGGGGGCGCTCGCCGGGGAGCTGTTTTTT. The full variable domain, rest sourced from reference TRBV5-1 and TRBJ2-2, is KAGVTQTPRYLIKTRGQQVTLSCSPISGHRSVSWYQQTPGQGLQFLFEYFSETQRNKGNFPGRFSGRQFSNSRSEMNVSTLELGDSALYLCASSGGGALAGELFFGEGSRLTVL.

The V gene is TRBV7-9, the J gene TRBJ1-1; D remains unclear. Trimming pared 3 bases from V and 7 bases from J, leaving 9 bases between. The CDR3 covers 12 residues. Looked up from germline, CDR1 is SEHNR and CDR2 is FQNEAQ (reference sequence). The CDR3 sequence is CASSFLTFEAFF. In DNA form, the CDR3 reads TGTGCCAGCAGCTTTCTCACATTTGAAGCTTTCTTT.

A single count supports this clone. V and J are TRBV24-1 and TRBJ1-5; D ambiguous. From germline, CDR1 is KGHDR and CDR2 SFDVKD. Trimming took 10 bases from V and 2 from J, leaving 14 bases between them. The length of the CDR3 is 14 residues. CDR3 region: CATGNLRGNQPQHF. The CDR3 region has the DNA TGTGCCACGGGTAACCTACGGGGCAATCAGCCCCAGCATTTT.

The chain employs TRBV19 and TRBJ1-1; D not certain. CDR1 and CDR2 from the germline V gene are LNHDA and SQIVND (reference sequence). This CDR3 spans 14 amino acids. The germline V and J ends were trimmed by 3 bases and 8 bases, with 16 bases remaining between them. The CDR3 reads CASSIGYVRSEAFF. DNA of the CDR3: TGTGCCAGTAGTATCGGGTACGTTAGGTCGGAAGCTTTCTTT. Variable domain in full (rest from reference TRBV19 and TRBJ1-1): DGGITQSPKYLFRKEGQNVTLSCEQNLNHDAMYWYRQDPGQGLRLIYYSQIVNDFQKGDIAEGYSVSREKKESFPLTVTSAQKNPTAFYLCASSIGYVRSEAFFGQGTRLTVV.

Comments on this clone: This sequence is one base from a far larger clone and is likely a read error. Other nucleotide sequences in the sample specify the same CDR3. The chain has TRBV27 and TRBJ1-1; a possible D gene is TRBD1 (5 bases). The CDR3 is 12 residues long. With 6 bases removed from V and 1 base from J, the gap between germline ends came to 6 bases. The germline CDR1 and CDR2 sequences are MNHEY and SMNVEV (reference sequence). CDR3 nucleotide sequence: TGTGCCAGCAGAACAGGGAACACTGAAGCTTTCTTT. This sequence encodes CASRTGNTEAFF.

The CDR3: CASSVATGSHEQYF. CDR3 nucleotide sequence: TGTGCCAGCAGCGTAGCTACGGGGTCCCACGAGCAGTACTTC. This chain links TRBV9 with TRBJ2-7; D might be TRBD2 (5 bases). Germline V lookup: CDR1 SGDLS, CDR2 YYNGEE. Deletions cut 0 bases from V and 5 bases from J, with 12 bases between. This CDR3 has 14 amino acids.

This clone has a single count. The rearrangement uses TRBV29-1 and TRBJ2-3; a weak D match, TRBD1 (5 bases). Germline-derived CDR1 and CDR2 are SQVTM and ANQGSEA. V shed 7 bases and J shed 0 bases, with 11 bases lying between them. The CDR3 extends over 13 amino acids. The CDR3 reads CSATDSSTDTQYF. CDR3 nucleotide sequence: TGCAGCGCCACCGACAGCAGCACAGATACGCAGTATTTT.

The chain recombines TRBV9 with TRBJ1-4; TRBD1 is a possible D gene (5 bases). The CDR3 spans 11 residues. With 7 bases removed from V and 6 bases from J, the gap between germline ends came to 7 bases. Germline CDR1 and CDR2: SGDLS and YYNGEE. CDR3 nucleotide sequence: TGTGCCAGCGGACATGATGAAAAACTGTTTTTT. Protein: CASGHDEKLFF.

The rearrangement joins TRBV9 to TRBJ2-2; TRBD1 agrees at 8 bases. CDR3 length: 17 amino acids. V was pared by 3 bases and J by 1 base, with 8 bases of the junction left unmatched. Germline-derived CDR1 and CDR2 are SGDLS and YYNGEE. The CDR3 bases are TGTGCCAGCAGCGCGTCATCCGGGACAGGGAACACCGGGGAGCTGTTTTTT. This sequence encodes CASSASSGTGNTGELFF.

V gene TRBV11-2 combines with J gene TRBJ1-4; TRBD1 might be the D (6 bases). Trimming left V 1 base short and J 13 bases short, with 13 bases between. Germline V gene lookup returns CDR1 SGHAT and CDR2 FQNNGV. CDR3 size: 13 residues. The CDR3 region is CASSLVPSTGLFF. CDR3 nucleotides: TGTGCCAGCAGCTTAGTTCCTTCGACAGGACTGTTTTTT.

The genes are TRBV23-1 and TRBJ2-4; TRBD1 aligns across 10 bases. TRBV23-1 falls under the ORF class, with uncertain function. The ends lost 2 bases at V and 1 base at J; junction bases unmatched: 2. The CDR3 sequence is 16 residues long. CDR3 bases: TGCGCCAGCAGTCAACCGGGACAGGGGGCCAAAAACATTCAGTACTTC. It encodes CASSQPGQGAKNIQYF.

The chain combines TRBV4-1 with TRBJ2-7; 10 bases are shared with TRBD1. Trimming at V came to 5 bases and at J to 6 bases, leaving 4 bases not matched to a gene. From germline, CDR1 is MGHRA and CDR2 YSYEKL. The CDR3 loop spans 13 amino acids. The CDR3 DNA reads TGCGCCAGCAGCACCTGGACAGGGGGCGAGCAGTACTTC. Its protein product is CASSTWTGGEQYF.

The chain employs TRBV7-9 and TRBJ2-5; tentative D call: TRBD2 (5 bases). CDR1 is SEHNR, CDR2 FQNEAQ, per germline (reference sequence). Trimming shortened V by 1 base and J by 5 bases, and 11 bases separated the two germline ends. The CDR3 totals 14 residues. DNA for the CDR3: TGTGCCAGCAGCTTAGGTCTAGCTGGGGAGACCCAGTACTTC. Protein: CASSLGLAGETQYF.